These T cell receptor beta chains were read from a single sample in a study of T cell repertoires in cytomegalovirus infection. What these receptors recognize is not known. MiXCR, run by TCRdb on the reads, gives a single entry per CDR3 protein. In the table there are about 85,000 distinct CDR3 sequences, about half of which are singletons. The sequenced sample was CD8+ T cells from cultured PBMCs, obtained from culture after CMV antigen stimulation. These receptors came from a human donor in good health (CMV status not recorded). Some clones in this sample may be carry-over from other donors' samples. Each CDR3 is given with its conserved first and last residue. Fields, in order: clone size, J gene, V gene, D gene, CDR3 DNA, CDR3 protein. D genes are given only for firm matches. Part of the rows lack a size; the others show once, few, many or a class for expanded clones.

-,TRBJ1-5,TRBV10-3,-,TGTGCCATCAGTTCATCAAGGGGCCGGGATCAGCCCCAGCATTTT,CAISSSRGRDQPQHF
-,TRBJ1-2,TRBV10-3,TRBD1,TGTGCCATCATTAACCGGGACAGGGATGGCTACACCTTC,CAIINRDRDGYTF
-,TRBJ1-5,TRBV6-5,-,TGTGCCAGCAGTCTTACACGCAATCAGCCCCAGCATTTT,CASSLTRNQPQHF
few,TRBJ2-7,TRBV6-2/TRBV6-3,-,TGTGCCAGCAGTCGCCGGAGGGGCGGATCCTACGAGCAGTACTTC,CASSRRRGGSYEQYF
many,TRBJ2-6,TRBV11-2,-,TGTGCCAGCAGCTTAGAGGCCGACATTTGGGTCAACGTCCTGACTTTC,CASSLEADIWVNVLTF
-,TRBJ2-7,TRBV7-4,TRBD1,TGTGCCAGCAGCTTATTTAAACAGGGGGAATACGAGCAGTACTTC,CASSLFKQGEYEQYF
many,TRBJ1-4,TRBV7-6,-,TGTGCCAGCAGCCGCGCAGGGGAGGCAACTAATGAAAAACTGTTTTTT,CASSRAGEATNEKLFF
few,TRBJ2-7,TRBV6-5,-,TGTGCCAGCAGTAGGGAGGCTAGCTACGAGCAGTACTTC,CASSREASYEQYF
-,TRBJ2-1,TRBV27,-,TGTGCCAGCAGTTTAGGACAGATTTCCTACAATGAGCAGTTCTTC,CASSLGQISYNEQFF
-,TRBJ2-2,TRBV12-3/TRBV12-4,-,TGTGCCAGCAGTTTAGGCACGGACGGGGAGCTGTTTTTT,CASSLGTDGELFF
-,TRBJ1-1,TRBV4-3,-,TGCGCCAGCAACCTGCGACAGCGATCGGGCACTGAAGCTTTCTTT,CASNLRQRSGTEAFF
few,TRBJ1-5,TRBV7-9,-,TGTGCCAGCAGCCCCGGGGGGGCTAGCAATCAGCCCCAGCATTTT,CASSPGGASNQPQHF
few,TRBJ1-6,TRBV7-9,TRBD1,TGTGCCAGCAGGGGACAGGGCGATTCACCCCTCCACTTT,CASRGQGDSPLHF
-,TRBJ1-5,TRBV11-2,-,TGTGCCAGCAGCTCCTCGGGACGGTTCAATCAGCCCCAGCATTTT,CASSSSGRFNQPQHF
few,TRBJ2-1,TRBV12-3/TRBV12-4,TRBD1,TGTGCCAGCAGTTTTTCCGCAGGGGGCTACAATGAGCAGTTCTTC,CASSFSAGGYNEQFF
-,TRBJ1-1,TRBV11-2,TRBD1,TGTGCCAGCAGCGCAACCGGGACAGGGAGGGGCACTGAAGCTTTCTTT,CASSATGTGRGTEAFF
few,TRBJ1-1,TRBV11-2,-,TGTGCCAGCAGCTTATGGCCCCCGGGACGGACCACTGAAGCTTTCTTT,CASSLWPPGRTTEAFF
once,TRBJ2-7,TRBV4-1,TRBD2,TGCGCCAGCAGCCAGCTTAGCGGGAGAGGCTACGAGCAGTACTTC,CASSQLSGRGYEQYF
-,TRBJ1-5,TRBV4-1,TRBD1,TGCGCCAGCAGCCCAGGGGGCCGGGTCCTCAATCAGCCCCAGCATTTT,CASSPGGRVLNQPQHF
-,TRBJ1-1,TRBV6-8,-,TGTGCCAGCTACAGGGTGAACACTGAAGCTTTCTTT,CASYRVNTEAFF
-,TRBJ1-1,TRBV5-6,-,TGTGCCAGCAGCTTGGTGGAGATGAACACTGAAGCTTTCTTT,CASSLVEMNTEAFF
-,TRBJ2-7,TRBV6-1,-,TGTGCCAGCGAGGGGAGAACCCCCTCTGAGCAGTACTTC,CASEGRTPSEQYF
-,TRBJ1-1,TRBV29-1,TRBD1,TGCAGCGTGCCGGGACAGGGGAACACTGAAGCTTTCTTT,CSVPGQGNTEAFF
-,TRBJ1-5,TRBV28,TRBD1,TGTGCCAGCAGTTCAAAACAAGATAGGACAGGGTGGAATCAGCCCCAGCATTTT,CASSSKQDRTGWNQPQHF
-,TRBJ2-6,TRBV6-1,-,TGTGCCAGCGTTGACCGGTGGTCCGGGGCCAACGTCCTGACTTTC,CASVDRWSGANVLTF
-,TRBJ1-5,TRBV12-3/TRBV12-4,-,TGTGCCAGCACCCCGAGGGGACCAAGTAGCGAACCCCAGCATTTT,CASTPRGPSSEPQHF
-,TRBJ2-1,TRBV7-6,TRBD2,TGTGCCAGCAGCGAAGCGGGGAGGGATGAGCAGTTCTTC,CASSEAGRDEQFF
-,TRBJ1-1,TRBV5-1,TRBD1,TGCGCCAGCAGCCCGCGGACAGGCCGGAACACTGAAGCTTTCTTT,CASSPRTGRNTEAFF
few,TRBJ1-1,TRBV27,-,TGTGCCAGCAGTTTATATCCGGGGGCGGAGAACACTGAAGCTTTCTTT,CASSLYPGAENTEAFF
-,TRBJ2-6,TRBV7-8,-,TGTGCCAGCAGCTTAGAGGGAAGGGATTACTCTGGGGCCAACGTCCTGACTTTC,CASSLEGRDYSGANVLTF
few,TRBJ2-7,TRBV27,TRBD1,TGTGCCAGCAGTTTGAACAGGGGCTACGAGCAGTACTTC,CASSLNRGYEQYF
few,TRBJ2-1,TRBV7-2,-,TGTGCCAGCAGCTCGGACAGTTCTTACAATGAGCAGTTCTTC,CASSSDSSYNEQFF
-,TRBJ2-7,TRBV12-5,-,TGTGCTAGTGGTTTAACAGGGGGGGCCTACGAGCAGTACTTC,CASGLTGGAYEQYF
-,TRBJ1-1,TRBV10-3,TRBD1,TGTGCCATCAGTGATAGTGAGTCGGGACAGTTAAACACTGAAGCTTTCTTT,CAISDSESGQLNTEAFF
few,TRBJ2-2,TRBV6-2/TRBV6-3,-,TGTGCCAGCAGTTACCCATTCGGACAATACAACGGGGAGCTGTTTTTT,CASSYPFGQYNGELFF
-,TRBJ2-3,TRBV12-3/TRBV12-4,-,TGTGCCAGCAGTTATGGCAGGCTAGAAGATACGCAGTATTTT,CASSYGRLEDTQYF
few,TRBJ1-1,TRBV28,TRBD1,TGTGCCAGCAGCCCCACCCCAGGGGGCACTGAAGCTTTCTTT,CASSPTPGGTEAFF
few,TRBJ2-2,TRBV12-5,TRBD2,TGTGCTAGTGGTTTGGTACGGGGGGACCCGGTCCCCGGGGAGCTGTTTTTT,CASGLVRGDPVPGELFF
-,TRBJ2-1,TRBV28,-,TGTGCCAGCAGTTCGACTAGAGATGAGCAGTTCTTC,CASSSTRDEQFF
many,TRBJ2-3,TRBV7-2,TRBD2,TGTGCCAGCAGCTTAGCTCCTAGCGGGGTTAGCACAGATACGCAGTATTTT,CASSLAPSGVSTDTQYF
few,TRBJ2-7,TRBV7-8,TRBD1,TGTGCCAGCAGCTTAGGTTTTGGGGACAGGGAGAACTACGAGCAGTACTTC,CASSLGFGDRENYEQYF
-,TRBJ1-2,TRBV19,-,TGTGCCACCTTCCGTGACCGGGTTCCGAACTATGGCTACACCTTC,CATFRDRVPNYGYTF
-,TRBJ2-1,TRBV5-1,TRBD1,TGCGCCAGCAGCTGGGGGACAGGGGATTTGGATGAGCAGTTCTTC,CASSWGTGDLDEQFF
-,TRBJ2-2,TRBV24-1,-,TGTGCCACCAGTGATTTGCCGCGCAGGGCCCGGAACACCGGGGAGCTGTTTTTT,CATSDLPRRARNTGELFF
-,TRBJ2-1,TRBV7-9,-,TGTGCCAGCAGCTTTCCTGGTTCCTTC,CASSFPGSF
-,TRBJ2-5,TRBV7-2,-,TGTGCCAGCAGCCCACCTGGGGGGATGGAGACCCAGTACTTC,CASSPPGGMETQYF
-,TRBJ1-1,TRBV30,-,TGTGCCTGGAGTATAGGGTACACTGAAGCTTTCTTT,CAWSIGYTEAFF
-,TRBJ1-3,TRBV7-2,-,TGTGACAGCAGCCCTGGATGGGGCGTTCTTGGAAACACCATATATTTT,CDSSPGWGVLGNTIYF
-,TRBJ1-4,TRBV7-9,TRBD1,TGTGCCAGCAGCCCTCGGGACAGGGGCATTGAAAAACTGTTTTTT,CASSPRDRGIEKLFF
-,TRBJ1-2,TRBV7-3,TRBD1,TGTGCCAGCAGTTTCCCCGGACAGGGCTACGGCTACACCTTC,CASSFPGQGYGYTF
-,TRBJ2-3,TRBV7-3,TRBD1,TGTGCCAGCAGCTTCACAGGGGGCCGGGGAGATACGCAGTATTTT,CASSFTGGRGDTQYF
-,TRBJ2-4,TRBV20-1,TRBD1,TGCAGTGCTGCCCCGGGACAGGGTGTAAACATTCAGTACTTC,CSAAPGQGVNIQYF
few,TRBJ2-1,TRBV7-8,-,TGTGCCAGCAGCTTAGTGCACGGGAAAGACAATGAGCAGTTCTTC,CASSLVHGKDNEQFF
-,TRBJ2-5,TRBV7-3,-,TGTGCCAGCACCCCAGGGGGAGGGCCCCTAGAGACCCAGTACTTC,CASTPGGGPLETQYF
many,TRBJ2-4,TRBV12-3/TRBV12-4,-,TGTGCCAGCAGTTTAGCAGGGGGAAACATTCAGTACTTC,CASSLAGGNIQYF
few,TRBJ2-1,TRBV5-4,TRBD2,TGTGCCAGCACCAGCGGGGGAGAGTACAATGAGCAGTTCTTC,CASTSGGEYNEQFF
many,TRBJ2-3,TRBV4-1,-,TGCGCCAGCAGCCAAGAACGGCAGGCCGCAGATACGCAGTATTTT,CASSQERQAADTQYF
few,TRBJ2-7,TRBV7-8,-,TGTGCCAGCAGCGACCCCGACGAGCAGTACTTC,CASSDPDEQYF